This T cell receptor beta chain was profiled in a study of PD-1 blockade in classical Hodgkin lymphoma. General observations from the study: Relative to healthy donors, newly diagnosed patients reportedly had lower baseline TCR diversity, which was reported as lower still in relapsed/refractory patients. Differences between repertoires have undefined causes, possibly disease activity or prior therapy.

Time point here: newly diagnosed, previously untreated cHL patient sample. Negative selection with magnetic separation was used to purify CD4+ T cells from thawed PBMCs. Untreated, newly diagnosed classical Hodgkin lymphoma PBMCs were comparators. Libraries were prepared by immunoSEQ multiplex PCR; TCRdb keeps only in-frame clonotypes and omits some of them. Of almost 20,000 clones in the sample, about 85% are singletons; the top ten hold less than 1.5%. In this sample, this clone turned up once. The target antigen is unknown. The trim removed 3 bases at V and 0 bases at J, leaving 2 bases unmatched. CDR3 length equals 15 residues. Per the germline V gene, CDR1 is SGHRS and CDR2 is YFSETQ.

The chain joins TRBV5-1 to TRBJ2-1, with TRBD2 matching 8 bases. The TCR originated in a human donor with classical Hodgkin lymphoma. The sample comprised CD4+ T cells from blood. The CDR3 DNA reads TGCGCCAGCAGCTATAGCGGGATCTCCTACAATGAGCAGTTCTTC. Its translation is CASSYSGISYNEQFF. Combining the CDR3 with reference TRBV5-1 and TRBJ2-1 gives the whole variable domain KAGVTQTPRYLIKTRGQQVTLSCSPISGHRSVSWYQQTPGQGLQFLFEYFSETQRNKGNFPGRFSGRQFSNSRSEMNVSTLELGDSALYLCASSYSGISYNEQFFGPGTRLTVL.